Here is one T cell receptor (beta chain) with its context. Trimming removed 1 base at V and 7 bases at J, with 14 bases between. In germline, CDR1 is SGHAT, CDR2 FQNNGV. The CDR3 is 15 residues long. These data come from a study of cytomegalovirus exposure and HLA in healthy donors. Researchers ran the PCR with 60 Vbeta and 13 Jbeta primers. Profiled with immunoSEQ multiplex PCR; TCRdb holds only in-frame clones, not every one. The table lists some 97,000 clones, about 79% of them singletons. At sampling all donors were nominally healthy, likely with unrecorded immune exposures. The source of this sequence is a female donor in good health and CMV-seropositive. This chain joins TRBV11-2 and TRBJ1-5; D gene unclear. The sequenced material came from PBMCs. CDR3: CASSLGSIPGQPQHF. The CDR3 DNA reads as TGTGCCAGCAGCTTAGGGTCAATCCCGGGGCAGCCCCAGCATTTT.